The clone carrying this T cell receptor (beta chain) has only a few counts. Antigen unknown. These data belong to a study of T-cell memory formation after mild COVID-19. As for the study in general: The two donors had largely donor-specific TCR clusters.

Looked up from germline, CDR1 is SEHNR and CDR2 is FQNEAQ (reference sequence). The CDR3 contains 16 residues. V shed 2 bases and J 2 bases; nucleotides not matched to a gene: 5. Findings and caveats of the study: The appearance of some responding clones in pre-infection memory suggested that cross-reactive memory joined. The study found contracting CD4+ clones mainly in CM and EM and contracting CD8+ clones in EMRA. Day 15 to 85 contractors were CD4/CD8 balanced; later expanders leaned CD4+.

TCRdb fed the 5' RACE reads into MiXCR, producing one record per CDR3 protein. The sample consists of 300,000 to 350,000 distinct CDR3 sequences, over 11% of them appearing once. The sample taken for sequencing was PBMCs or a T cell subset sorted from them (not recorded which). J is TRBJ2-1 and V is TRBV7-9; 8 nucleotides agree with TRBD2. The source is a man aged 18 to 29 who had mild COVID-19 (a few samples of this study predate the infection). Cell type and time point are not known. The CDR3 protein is CASSLSSGGPYNEQFF. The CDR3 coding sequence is TGTGCCAGCAGCTTATCGAGCGGGGGACCCTACAATGAGCAGTTCTTC. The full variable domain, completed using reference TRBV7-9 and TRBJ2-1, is DTGVSQNPRHKITKRGQNVTFRCDPISEHNRLYWYRQTLGQGPEFLTYFQNEAQLEKSRLLSDRFSAERPKGSFSTLEIQRTEQGDSAMYLCASSLSSGGPYNEQFFGPGTRLTVL.